Presented here are 29 T cell receptor beta chains from one specimen sequenced in a study of blood T cell repertoires in COVID-19. Sequencing was performed with immunoSEQ multiplex PCR; in TCRdb, only in-frame clones are kept and a portion is missing. Of some 87,000 clones listed, 89% are singletons. Sequencing input: peripheral blood. The receptor source for this set is an older woman with acute or convalescent COVID-19.

Turning to this clone: The same CDR3 arises from other DNA sequences in this sample as well. V is TRBV19 and J is TRBJ2-7; 8 bases map to TRBD1. After removal of 6 bases from V and 0 bases from J, the junction contained 4 bases not matched to a gene. CDR3 length equals 14 residues. Germline loops: CDR1 LNHDA, CDR2 SQIVND (reference sequence). CDR3 sequence: CASRRTGSSYEQYF. Written as DNA, the CDR3 is TGTGCCAGTAGAAGGACAGGGAGCTCCTACGAGCAGTACTTC.

The chain links TRBV14 to TRBJ2-3; maybe TRBD1 (6 bases). Trimming pared 4 bases from V and 4 bases from J, leaving 18 bases between. Germline loops: CDR1 SGHDN, CDR2 FVKESK. This CDR3 contains 16 residues. CDR3 in amino acids: CASSPLQGWVSDTQYF. The CDR3 nucleotides read TGTGCCAGCAGCCCGCTACAGGGTTGGGTTTCAGATACGCAGTATTTT.

V and J are TRBV11-2 and TRBJ2-7; D is possibly TRBD1 (5 bases). Germline V lookup: CDR1 SGHAT, CDR2 FQNNGV. The V end lost 5 bases, the J end lost 4 bases, and 12 bases lay between the germline ends. The CDR3 is 13 amino acids. CDR3 protein: CASSPQGLYEQYV. For the CDR3, the DNA is TGTGCCAGCAGCCCCCAGGGCTTATACGAGCAGTACGTC.

This clone has only a few counts. The chain has TRBV1 and TRBJ1-5; no DNA check was done on the table's D call, TRBD1. TRBV1 is listed as a pseudogene. The CDR3 is made up of 14 amino acids. CDR3 DNA sequence: TGCACCAGCATCCCCAGTCAGGGATATCAGCCCCAGCATTTT. Protein product: CTSIPSQGYQPQHF.

This chain connects TRBV6-4 to TRBJ1-4, with 7 bases fitting TRBD1. The CDR3 has 16 amino acids. Trimming cost V 3 bases and J 5 bases; bases outside gene matches: 9. Looked up from germline, CDR1 is MRHNA and CDR2 is SNTAGT. The DNA for the CDR3 is TGTGCCAGCAGTGAAGGCCGGGACAGCCAAAATGAAAAACTGTTTTTT. Protein product: CASSEGRDSQNEKLFF.

V and J are TRBV28 and TRBJ1-5; D ambiguous. Deletions cut 2 bases from V and 9 bases from J, with 2 bases between. The CDR3 loop spans 10 amino acids. Germline CDR1 and CDR2: MDHEN and SYDVKM. CDR3 nucleotide sequence: TGTGCCAGCAGTTTACGGCCCCAGCATTTT. This sequence encodes CASSLRPQHF.

J is TRBJ1-2 and V is TRBV18; D is unresolved. The germline CDR1 and CDR2 sequences are KGHSH and LQKENI. The length of the CDR3 is 14 residues. Trimming cost V 2 bases and J 4 bases, with 11 bases left between them. The CDR3 loop reads CASSPKPESYGYTF. The CDR3 DNA follows: TGTGCCAGCTCACCAAAGCCCGAATCCTATGGCTACACCTTC.

The genes are TRBV5-1 and TRBJ1-1, with TRBD1 as a possible D gene (5 bases). The germline V gene encodes CDR1 SGHRS and CDR2 YFSETQ. Trimming removed 0 bases at V and 4 bases at J, with 7 bases between. The CDR3 loop spans 13 amino acids. CDR3 sequence reads: CASSLEGATEAFF. The CDR3 nucleotides read TGCGCCAGCAGCTTGGAAGGGGCCACTGAAGCTTTCTTT.

The CDR3 is CASSLLQGEAFF. The CDR3 coding sequence is TGTGCCAGCAGTTTACTACAGGGTGAAGCTTTCTTT. The chain links TRBV28 to TRBJ1-1; maybe TRBD1 (6 bases). The CDR3 runs 12 residues. The V end was cut by 2 bases, the J end by 7 bases, with 8 bases between. Germline CDR1 is MDHEN and CDR2 is SYDVKM.

This rearrangement joins TRBV9 to TRBJ2-1; maybe TRBD2 (5 bases). The CDR3 extends over 13 amino acids. Trimming removed 2 bases from V and 4 bases from J, with 7 bases in between. The V gene's germline CDR1 is SGDLS and CDR2 YYNGEE. Here the CDR3 reads CASSVRDYNEQFF. CDR3 nucleotide sequence: TGTGCCAGCAGCGTGAGGGATTACAATGAGCAGTTCTTC.

This chain joins TRBV6-1 and TRBJ1-5; TRBD1 matches at 8 bases. Germline V gene data show CDR1 as MNHNS and CDR2 as SASEGT. The junction had 6 bases not matched to a gene; V was cut back by 3 bases and J by 2 bases. This CDR3 has 16 residues. DNA of the CDR3: TGTGCCAGCAGTGATCAGGGGGCAGCTGGCAATCAGCCCCAGCATTTT. Its protein is CASSDQGAAGNQPQHF.

The chain links TRBV10-3 to TRBJ1-2; D is ambiguous. This CDR3 region has 12 residues. Trimming stripped 3 bases from V and 8 bases from J, with 10 bases between. The germline gives CDR1 ENHRY, CDR2 SYGVKD. In DNA form, the CDR3 reads TGTGCCATCAGTGACCTGAGCAGGGGCTACACCTTC. This sequence encodes CAISDLSRGYTF.

This chain joins TRBV7-7 and TRBJ2-2; no clear D gene. The germline V gene encodes CDR1 SSHAT and CDR2 FNYEAQ (reference sequence). The CDR3 is 15 amino acids. The germline V and J ends were trimmed by 5 bases and 0 bases, with 10 bases remaining between them. CDR3 loop: CASSNAATNTGELFF. CDR3 nucleotides: TGTGCCAGCAGCAACGCCGCTACGAACACCGGGGAGCTGTTTTTT. Using reference TRBV7-7 and TRBJ2-2 for the parts outside the CDR3, the full variable domain is GAGVSQSPRYKVTKRGQDVTLRCDPISSHATLYWYQQALGQGPEFLTYFNYEAQPDKSGLPSDRFSAERPEGSISTLTIQRTEQRDSAMYRCASSNAATNTGELFFGEGSRLTVL.

V is TRBV2 and J is TRBJ1-5; perhaps TRBD1 as D (6 bases). The CDR3 covers 14 residues. Germline lookup yields CDR1 SNHLY and CDR2 FYNNEI. V dropped 2 bases and J dropped 4 bases, with 9 bases sitting between them. In nucleotides, the CDR3 is TGTGCCAGCAGTGAACAGGGGTGGAATCAGCCCCAGCATTTT. This translates into CASSEQGWNQPQHF.

The rearrangement links TRBV10-3 to TRBJ2-3; tentative D call: TRBD1 (7 bases). V lost 4 bases to trimming and J lost 5 bases, with 10 bases between them. This CDR3 is 13 amino acids long. In germline, CDR1 is ENHRY, CDR2 SYGVKD. For the CDR3, the DNA is TGTGCCATCAGTGGACAGGGAGGAGATACGCAGTATTTT. Translated, it gives CAISGQGGDTQYF.

The chain has TRBV28 and TRBJ2-5, with D perhaps matching TRBD1 (5 bases). This CDR3 is built from 13 residues. CDR1 MDHEN and CDR2 SYDVKM come from the germline V gene. Deletions cut 3 bases from V and 2 bases from J, with 7 bases between. The CDR3 region has the DNA TGTGCCAGCAGTTTGACAGTACAAGAGACCCAGTACTTC. This gives the protein CASSLTVQETQYF.

This sequence joins TRBV5-4 and TRBJ2-1; 13 positions agree with TRBD2. V lost 1 base to trimming and J lost 8 bases; unmatched junction nucleotides: 3. CDR1 is SGHNT and CDR2 is YYREEE in the germline V gene (reference sequence). The CDR3 sequence is 15 residues long. The CDR3 nucleotides read TGTGCCAGCAGCTTGACTAGCGGGGGGGACGATGAGCAGTTCTTC. Its translation: CASSLTSGGDDEQFF.

This clone was detected only once. The chain uses TRBV6-4 and TRBJ2-1, with TRBD2 identical over 9 bases. The CDR3 has 15 residues. Germline CDR1 MRHNA, CDR2 SNTAGT. V was clipped by 0 bases and J by 8 bases; unmatched bases: 5. CDR3 residues: CASSDSPIAGDEQFF. For the CDR3, the DNA is TGTGCCAGCAGTGACTCCCCAATAGCGGGGGATGAGCAGTTCTTC.

V gene TRBV4-1 combines with J gene TRBJ1-1; 8 nucleotides align to TRBD1. J lost 0 bases, V lost 2 bases, and 17 bases had no gene match. Looked up from germline, CDR1 is MGHRA and CDR2 is YSYEKL. This CDR3 contains 20 residues. DNA for the CDR3: TGCGCCAGCAGCCAAAGGGCCTTAAGGACAGGGACGGCATTGAACACTGAAGCTTTCTTT. Its protein product is CASSQRALRTGTALNTEAFF.

V gene TRBV30 combines with J gene TRBJ2-7, with a possible D match to TRBD2 (5 bases). This CDR3 contains 14 residues. V lost 0 bases to trimming and J lost 8 bases, with 17 bases between them. Germline lookup yields CDR1 GTSNPN and CDR2 SVGIG (reference sequence). In DNA form, the CDR3 reads TGTGCCTGGAGTGTAAAAGGGAGCCCCAGGAAGCAGTACTTC. Its translation is CAWSVKGSPRKQYF.

The chain couples TRBV15 to TRBJ1-6; TRBD1 is a possible D gene (5 bases). Germline V CDR1 and CDR2: LNHNV, YYDKDF (reference sequence). The V end was cut by 1 base, the J end by 3 bases, with 7 bases between. The CDR3 is 15 residues long. The CDR3 sequence is CATSRGQNYNSPLHF. The CDR3 DNA sequence: TGTGCCACCAGCAGAGGACAGAACTATAATTCACCCCTCCACTTT.

The CDR3 loop reads CASSLYTGSYGYTF. CDR3 DNA sequence: TGTGCCAGCAGTTTATACACAGGGTCCTATGGCTACACCTTC. This chain links TRBV27 with TRBJ1-2; tentative D call: TRBD1 (6 bases). The CDR3 spans 14 residues. Germline-derived CDR1 and CDR2 are MNHEY and SMNVEV (reference sequence). Deletions cut 1 base from V and 4 bases from J, with 10 bases between.

This clone was recorded once. This rearrangement joins TRBV5-1 to TRBJ2-5; perhaps TRBD2 as D (6 bases). Trimming stripped 0 bases from V and 1 base from J, with 13 bases between. The CDR3 totals 16 residues. The V gene's germline CDR1 is SGHRS and CDR2 YFSETQ. In DNA form, the CDR3 reads TGCGCCAGCAGCTTGGGGGAGGCTTCGGGCCAAGAGACCCAGTACTTC. Translating gives CASSLGEASGQETQYF.

This sequence joins TRBV4-1 and TRBJ2-1; D not certain. V shed 1 base and J shed 4 bases, with 17 bases lying between them. Germline loops: CDR1 MGHRA, CDR2 YSYEKL. This CDR3 has 17 amino acids. As DNA, the CDR3 is TGCGCCAGCAGCCAAGCACCAATCTTTTCCGGGTACAATGAGCAGTTCTTC. The encoded protein is CASSQAPIFSGYNEQFF.

V is TRBV7-9 and J is TRBJ1-4, with D perhaps TRBD1 (5 bases). CDR3 length equals 17 residues. CDR1 is SEHNR, CDR2 FQNEAQ, per germline (reference sequence). The ends were cut back, 10 bases at V and 0 bases at J, with 21 bases in the middle. The CDR3 nucleotides are TGTGCCACCAGTGACGGGGGTCGGAGATCAACTAATGAAAAACTGTTTTTT. Amino acids: CATSDGGRRSTNEKLFF.

The genes are TRBV3-1 (or the pseudogene TRBV3-2) and TRBJ2-7, with 10 bases identical to TRBD2. V lost 2 bases and J lost 2; bases outside the gene matches: 3. Germline V gene sequence: CDR1 LGHDT, CDR2 YNNKEL (reference sequence). The CDR3 is made up of 15 amino acids. Written as DNA, the CDR3 is TGTGCCAGCAGCCAACTAGCGGGGGCGACCTACGAGCAGTACGTC. This sequence encodes CASSQLAGATYEQYV.

The chain joins TRBV4-2 to TRBJ1-5, with D tentatively TRBD1 (5 bases). The CDR3 has 16 residues. The V and J ends lost 0 bases and 2 bases respectively, with 11 bases between them. Germline loops: CDR1 LGHNA, CDR2 YNFKEQ. CDR3 residues: CASSQDRASGNQPQHF. CDR3 sequence (DNA): TGTGCCAGCAGCCAAGACAGGGCTTCGGGCAATCAGCCCCAGCATTTT.

The chain joins TRBV6-5 to TRBJ1-1; no clear D. CDR1 is MNHEY and CDR2 is SVGAGI in the germline V gene. CDR3 length equals 15 residues. CDR3 DNA: TGTGCTACTAAGCGGGCCAGTTCGGGATGGACTGAAGCTTTCTTT. This gives the protein CATKRASSGWTEAFF.

The gene calls are TRBV5-1 and TRBJ1-6; no firm D call. Germline V gene data show CDR1 as SGHRS and CDR2 as YFSETQ. This CDR3 is built from 15 residues. Trimming stripped 1 base from V and 6 bases from J, with 11 bases between. The DNA for the CDR3 is TGCGCCAGCAGCTTGCAAGTAGCTGGTAATTCACCCCTCCACTTT. Translation: CASSLQVAGNSPLHF.